This T cell receptor (beta chain) is from a study of response to subunit inactivated influenza vaccine. TCRdb fed the RT-PCR reads into MiXCR, producing one record per CDR3 protein. The sample contains over 450,000 distinct CDR3 sequences, 10% to 15% of which appear only once. Study conclusions and caveats: Authors proposed each seasonal influenza vaccination draws in few new T cells.

The sample holds a few counts of this clonotype. Its specificity is not known. Sequences were derived from PBMCs from blood, sampled 40 to 50 days after vaccination. The origin of this receptor is a man in his fifties or sixties who received an inactivated influenza vaccine.

The CDR3 DNA reads as TGTGCCAGCTTCCTTCTCGCCTACGAGCAGTACTTC. This gives the protein CASFLLAYEQYF. The V gene is TRBV5-7, the J gene TRBJ2-7; D not resolved. TRBV5-7 is an open reading frame whose function is uncertain. The CDR3 sequence is 12 residues long. V lost 7 bases and J lost 2, with 10 bases in between.